This entry concerns a single T cell receptor beta chain. As yet, its antigen is unknown. Profiled with immunoSEQ multiplex PCR; TCRdb holds only in-frame clones, not every one. The table has some 20,000 clones, around nine tenths seen once; the top ten hold approximately 11%. This record comes from a study of lymphopenia after photon versus proton radiotherapy. Overall study findings and caveats: Oligoclonal CD8+ Temra expansion after nadir drove photon patients' diversity drop. Under photons, naive T cells and diversity fell while effector/memory populations rose.

The V and J ends lost 5 bases and 1 base respectively, with 9 bases between them. The CDR3 spans 14 residues. The germline V gene encodes CDR1 LNHDA and CDR2 SQIVND (reference sequence). The V and J genes are TRBV19 and TRBJ1-5; D is possibly TRBD1 (5 bases). This TCR came from a man in his sixties or seventies with pancreatic cancer. The specimen comprised peripheral blood, sampled from a patient treated with proton-based radiotherapy. The CDR3 region is CASSPGDSNQPQHF. As DNA, the CDR3 is TGTGCCAGTAGTCCGGGGGACAGCAATCAGCCCCAGCATTTT. Full variable domain (rest looked up from reference TRBV19 and TRBJ1-5): DGGITQSPKYLFRKEGQNVTLSCEQNLNHDAMYWYRQDPGQGLRLIYYSQIVNDFQKGDIAEGYSVSREKKESFPLTVTSAQKNPTAFYLCASSPGDSNQPQHFGDGTRLSIL.